The 28 T cell receptor beta chains below come from one sample, sequenced in a study of shared clonotypes between healthy human individuals. Here immunoSEQ multiplex PCR was the method, and the copy in TCRdb shows in-frame clones only, minus some. The data contain around 2,100,000 clones, just under 95% of them singletons. CD45RO-negative cells were positively selected for CCR7, leaving out terminally differentiated effector memory CD45RA+ cells. Sequenced input: naive CD8+ T cells sorted from blood. The receptors originated from a man between 18 and 29 years old in good health.

As to this clone: The sample holds other DNA sequences that translate to the same CDR3. The chain employs TRBV6-5 and TRBJ1-2; weak D call: TRBD1 (6 bases). CDR3 length equals 14 residues. Germline V CDR1 and CDR2: MNHEY, SVGAGI. The V and J ends lost 0 bases and 5 bases respectively, with 10 bases between them. CDR3 region: CASSYSTGPYGYTF. The DNA of the CDR3 is TGTGCCAGCAGTTACTCTACAGGGCCTTATGGCTACACCTTC.

The chain joins TRBV28 to TRBJ2-7; 9 positions match TRBD1. J lost 4 bases, V lost 6 bases, and 4 bases had no gene match. This CDR3 contains 13 residues. Germline loops: CDR1 MDHEN, CDR2 SYDVKM. The CDR3: CASRLQGAYEQYF. The CDR3 bases are TGTGCCAGCAGATTACAGGGGGCTTACGAGCAGTACTTC.

Points on this clone: Other DNA sequences of this sample code for an identical CDR3. The rearrangement joins TRBV6-1 to TRBJ2-7, with D unresolved. There are 11 residues in the CDR3. Germline assignment: CDR1 MNHNS and CDR2 SASEGT. Deletions cut 5 bases from V and 2 bases from J, with 4 bases between. Written as DNA, the CDR3 is TGTGCCAGCAGTCAAACCTACGAGCAGTACTTC. It translates to CASSQTYEQYF.

The chain uses TRBV5-8 and TRBJ2-7; D ambiguous. This CDR3 is built from 11 residues. V lost 3 bases to trimming and J lost 6 bases, with 7 bases between them. Per germline, CDR1 SGHTS and CDR2 YDEGEE. For the CDR3, the DNA is TGTGCCAGCAGCTCTGCTATCGAGCAGTACTTC. This gives the protein CASSSAIEQYF.

The DNA for the CDR3 is TGTGCCATCAGTGAGGTTCAGGGAAGGGACACTGAAGCTTTCTTT. Translating gives CAISEVQGRDTEAFF. The chain uses TRBV10-3 and TRBJ1-1; a weak D match, TRBD1 (5 bases). V lost 2 bases and J lost 3, with 13 bases in between. Germline V lookup: CDR1 ENHRY, CDR2 SYGVKD. The CDR3 is 15 residues long.

CDR3 sequence reads: CASSAPSGRYEQYF. The CDR3 DNA sequence: TGTGCCAGTAGTGCGCCTAGCGGGAGGTACGAGCAGTACTTC. The V gene is TRBV19, the J gene TRBJ2-7; the match to TRBD2 covers 11 bases. V was clipped by 5 bases and J by 4 bases; unmatched bases: 4. CDR1 LNHDA and CDR2 SQIVND come from the germline V gene (reference sequence). The CDR3 runs to 14 residues.

The chain combines TRBV7-9 with TRBJ1-1; D is unclear. Trimming removed 5 bases at V and 5 bases at J, with 15 bases between. CDR1 is SEHNR, CDR2 FQNEAQ, per germline (reference sequence). The CDR3 sequence is 14 residues long. CDR3 sequence (DNA): TGTGCCAGCAGCCCCGGAACTTCCGAAACTGAAGCTTTCTTT. Translating it yields CASSPGTSETEAFF.

The chain combines TRBV5-6 with TRBJ2-7; a possible D gene is TRBD2 (6 bases). V lost 5 bases and J 0 bases, leaving 12 bases between the germline ends. CDR3 length equals 14 residues. Germline CDR1 and CDR2: SGHDT and YYEEEE. The CDR3 bases are TGTGCCAGCAGTTCGGGACTGAACTCCTACGAGCAGTACTTC. Protein product: CASSSGLNSYEQYF.

The V and J genes are TRBV28 and TRBJ2-1; 11 bases match TRBD2. V trimming: 7 bases; J trimming: 6 bases; junction bases outside the gene matches: 5. The germline CDR1 and CDR2 sequences are MDHEN and SYDVKM. This CDR3 contains 14 residues. CDR3 protein: CASTELAGVNEQFF. CDR3 coding DNA: TGTGCCAGCACTGAACTAGCGGGAGTCAATGAGCAGTTCTTC.

Regarding this clone: Other DNA sequences of this sample code for an identical CDR3. The genes are TRBV9 and TRBJ2-7; 8 bases are a match to TRBD1. This CDR3 region has 13 residues. Losses at the gene ends were 3 bases for V and 4 bases for J; bases not matched to a gene: 3. The germline V gene has CDR1 SGDLS and CDR2 YYNGEE. The CDR3 region is CASSAGGAYEQYF. CDR3 nucleotides: TGTGCCAGCAGCGCAGGGGGCGCTTACGAGCAGTACTTC.

This chain uses TRBV5-6 with TRBJ2-7, with TRBD2 identical over 10 bases. V lost 0 bases to trimming and J lost 3 bases; unmatched junction nucleotides: 3. Germline lookup yields CDR1 SGHDT and CDR2 YYEEEE. CDR3 length: 15 amino acids. The CDR3 DNA follows: TGTGCCAGCAGCTTGGTGGCTAGCGGGGGCTACGAGCAGTACTTC. Translating gives CASSLVASGGYEQYF.

J is TRBJ2-7 and V is TRBV30, with 9 positions matching TRBD1. The CDR3 is 14 amino acids. Trimming at V came to 4 bases and at J to 3 bases, leaving 7 bases not matched to a gene. The germline CDR1 and CDR2 sequences are GTSNPN and SVGIG (reference sequence). The CDR3 spells CAWTTGTGYYEQYF. CDR3 sequence (DNA): TGTGCCTGGACCACAGGGACAGGGTACTACGAGCAGTACTTC.

CDR3 protein: CASSIGVTSNQPQHF. CDR3 coding DNA: TGTGCCAGTAGTATCGGAGTTACGAGCAATCAGCCCCAGCATTTT. The chain uses TRBV19 and TRBJ1-5; the D is unclear. Trimming took 3 bases from V and 1 from J, leaving 10 bases between them. CDR3 size: 15 residues. Per the germline V gene, CDR1 is LNHDA and CDR2 is SQIVND (reference sequence). The whole variable domain, remainder taken from reference TRBV19 and TRBJ1-5, is DGGITQSPKYLFRKEGQNVTLSCEQNLNHDAMYWYRQDPGQGLRLIYYSQIVNDFQKGDIAEGYSVSREKKESFPLTVTSAQKNPTAFYLCASSIGVTSNQPQHFGDGTRLSIL.

The V gene is TRBV15, the J gene TRBJ1-5, with TRBD1 identical over 9 bases. Looked up from germline, CDR1 is LNHNV and CDR2 is YYDKDF (reference sequence). The CDR3 length is 14 residues. Trimming took 5 bases from V and 3 from J; bases not matched to a gene: 2. The CDR3 loop is CATSGQGTNQPQHF. The DNA for the CDR3 is TGTGCCACCAGCGGACAGGGGACCAATCAGCCCCAGCATTTT.

V usage is TRBV6-7 and J usage is TRBJ2-7; 10 bases are shared with TRBD2. TRBV6-7 is identified as an open reading frame with a role that is uncertain. V lost 0 bases and J lost 4; bases outside the gene matches: 12. CDR3 size: 18 residues. The CDR3 DNA sequence: TGTGCCAGCAGTTACTCGACCCAACGGACTAGCGGTAGTTACGAGCAGTACTTC. Residues: CASSYSTQRTSGSYEQYF.

V usage is TRBV10-1 and J usage is TRBJ2-1; 7 bases align to TRBD1. After removal of 0 bases from V and 6 bases from J, the junction contained 8 bases not matched to a gene. The CDR3 runs to 16 residues. Germline V gene data show CDR1 as WNHNN and CDR2 as SYGVQD (reference sequence). In DNA form, the CDR3 reads TGCGCCAGCAGTGAGTCTCTAGGAACAGGGGTCAATGAGCAGTTCTTC. The encoded protein is CASSESLGTGVNEQFF.

The chain uses TRBV9 and TRBJ1-3; D is perhaps TRBD1 (6 bases). This CDR3 contains 15 residues. The germline V and J ends were trimmed by 4 bases and 0 bases, with 11 bases remaining between them. The germline gives CDR1 SGDLS, CDR2 YYNGEE. The CDR3 DNA is TGTGCCAGCAGCCTTGAGGGGGACTCTGGAAACACCATATATTTT. This sequence encodes CASSLEGDSGNTIYF.

This clone has just one count. This sequence joins TRBV19 and TRBJ1-1; 8 positions match TRBD1. V gave up 5 bases and J gave up 1 base; unmatched junction bases: 6. This CDR3 is built from 15 residues. Germline CDR1 reads LNHDA; CDR2 reads SQIVND (reference sequence). The CDR3 bases are TGTGCCAGTAGTCCGAGACAGGGGAGGAACACTGAAGCTTTCTTT. It encodes CASSPRQGRNTEAFF.

The CDR3 here is CATGQIGWSYEQYF. CDR3 DNA: TGTGCCACCGGACAGATTGGATGGTCCTACGAGCAGTACTTC. The V gene is TRBV28, the J gene TRBJ2-7; D possibly corresponds to TRBD1 (6 bases). The CDR3 totals 14 residues. Germline lookup yields CDR1 MDHEN and CDR2 SYDVKM. V was clipped by 10 bases and J by 1 base, with 17 bases between them.

The V gene is TRBV29-1, the J gene TRBJ2-1; 10 nucleotides align to TRBD2. The junction had 8 bases not matched to a gene; V was cut back by 8 bases and J by 4 bases. Germline loops: CDR1 SQVTM, CDR2 ANQGSEA. The CDR3 has 14 amino acids. The CDR3, as DNA: TGCAGCACCGAAGGACTAGCGGCTTACAATGAGCAGTTCTTC. Amino acids: CSTEGLAAYNEQFF.

This rearrangement joins TRBV18 to TRBJ1-6, with TRBD1 as a possible D gene (5 bases). Trimming pared 4 bases from V and 0 bases from J, leaving 16 bases between. The CDR3 length is 18 residues. Per the germline V gene, CDR1 is KGHSH and CDR2 is LQKENI. CDR3 bases: TGTGCCAGCTCACTCTCCGGGACGGTGAGCTCCTATAATTCACCCCTCCACTTT. Translation: CASSLSGTVSSYNSPLHF.

The chain links TRBV4-3 to TRBJ1-4; the match to TRBD1 covers 9 bases. V lost 5 bases to trimming and J lost 8 bases; unmatched junction nucleotides: 9. This CDR3 spans 15 amino acids. Germline CDR1 and CDR2: LGHNA and YSLEER. CDR3 nucleotide sequence: TGCGCCAGCAGCAGCTCCGGGACAGGGATCGAAAAACTGTTTTTT. Its translation is CASSSSGTGIEKLFF.

The chain carries TRBV5-1 and TRBJ2-5; TRBD1 matches at 10 bases. The V gene's germline CDR1 is SGHRS and CDR2 YFSETQ. With 4 bases clipped from V and 7 bases from J, the junction kept 16 bases outside the gene matches. There are 17 residues in the CDR3. The DNA of the CDR3 is TGCGCCAGCAGCCCCGGGGACAGGGGACCCCCTTATGCGACCCAGTACTTC. Protein: CASSPGDRGPPYATQYF. The whole variable domain, filled in from reference TRBV5-1 and TRBJ2-5, reads KAGVTQTPRYLIKTRGQQVTLSCSPISGHRSVSWYQQTPGQGLQFLFEYFSETQRNKGNFPGRFSGRQFSNSRSEMNVSTLELGDSALYLCASSPGDRGPPYATQYFGPGTRLLVL.

The V call is TRBV6-1, the J call TRBJ2-2; no clear D gene. CDR1 is MNHNS and CDR2 is SASEGT in the germline V gene. Trimming left V 1 base short and J 4 bases short, with 13 bases between. The CDR3 is 16 amino acids. The CDR3 DNA reads as TGTGCCAGCAGTGAAGGGATCCCATGGAGCACCGGGGAGCTGTTTTTT. Protein sequence: CASSEGIPWSTGELFF.

J is TRBJ2-1 and V is TRBV27; tentative D call: TRBD2 (6 bases). Germline V gene sequence: CDR1 MNHEY, CDR2 SMNVEV (reference sequence). The CDR3 is 13 amino acids. V lost 5 bases, J lost 12 bases, and 17 bases lay in between. CDR3 in DNA: TGTGCCAGCAGTGGCTTCAACCGGGACTCGCAGTTCTTC. It codes for CASSGFNRDSQFF.

V usage is TRBV15 and J usage is TRBJ2-5; D is uncertain. CDR3 length: 15 residues. CDR1 LNHNV and CDR2 YYDKDF come from the germline V gene (reference sequence). Trimming took 5 bases from V and 2 from J, leaving 15 bases between them. The CDR3: CATSRGKGLQETQYF. In DNA form, the CDR3 reads TGTGCCACCAGCCGTGGGAAGGGATTACAAGAGACCCAGTACTTC.

This chain joins TRBV6-1 and TRBJ2-7; TRBD2 is a possible D gene (7 bases). There are 13 residues in the CDR3. V lost 4 bases to trimming and J lost 3 bases, with 10 bases between them. In germline, CDR1 is MNHNS, CDR2 SASEGT. The CDR3: CASSAGGRYEQYF. DNA of the CDR3: TGTGCCAGCAGTGCCGGGGGGCGCTACGAGCAGTACTTC.

The chain couples TRBV4-3 to TRBJ2-7; 8 positions agree with TRBD2. Germline CDR1 reads LGHNA; CDR2 reads YSLEER. The J segment lost 2 bases and the V segment lost 2 bases, leaving 8 bases of the junction unmatched. The CDR3 is made up of 16 amino acids. The CDR3 spells CASSQQRESNTYEQYF. The CDR3 region has the DNA TGCGCCAGCAGCCAACAGCGGGAGAGCAATACCTACGAGCAGTACTTC.